This T cell receptor beta chain was sequenced during a study of T cell repertoires in cytomegalovirus infection. Overall study context: Through public TCR beta signatures, both CMV infection and matching HLA type were indicated.

Points from the study as a whole: Using cumulative public TCR beta family frequency, the authors identified those who carried CMV together with the relevant HLA.

This clonotype was seen only a few times. Its antigen remains unidentified. The CDR3 consists of 12 residues. Trimming left V 3 bases short and J 7 bases short, with 9 bases between. Germline CDR1 KGHSH, CDR2 LQKENI. MiXCR, run by TCRdb on the reads, gives a single entry per CDR3 protein. The sample contains 50,000 to 65,000 distinct CDR3 sequences, about a fifth of which appear only once. The chain is built from TRBV18 and TRBJ2-5, with D possibly TRBD2 on 5 matching bases. This sequence was found in a human donor in good health (CMV status not recorded). Some clones in this sample may be carry-over from other donors' samples. The source material was CD8+ T cells from cultured PBMCs, sampled from culture after CMV antigen stimulation. In nucleotides, the CDR3 is TGTGCCAGCTCACCGGAAGAGGGGACCCAGTACTTC. This translates into CASSPEEGTQYF.